What follows describes a single TCR beta chain. This entry comes from a study of shared clonotypes between healthy human individuals. Profiled with immunoSEQ multiplex PCR; TCRdb holds only in-frame clones, not every one. The table has around 440,000 clones, around 77% seen once; the top ten hold 12%. This clonotype originated in a woman between 40 and 55 years old in good health. Some clones in this sample may be carry-over from other donors' samples. Sequencing input: PBMCs.

CDR3 residues: CASSLDGTVYGYTF. For the CDR3, the DNA is TGCGCCAGCAGCTTGGACGGGACAGTATATGGCTACACCTTC. This chain joins TRBV5-1 and TRBJ1-2; 7 nucleotides match TRBD1. After removal of 0 bases from V and 5 bases from J, the junction contained 4 bases not matched to a gene. In germline, CDR1 is SGHRS, CDR2 YFSETQ. This CDR3 spans 14 amino acids.